One sample yielded the 21 T cell receptor beta chains listed below, sequenced in a study of a mutant IDH1 vaccine in newly diagnosed glioma. Profiled with immunoSEQ multiplex PCR; TCRdb holds only in-frame clones, not every one. Counted here are about 100,000 clones, about four fifths occurring once; the ten biggest clones make up 6.5% to 9.5%. Time point in this sample: baseline, week 1 (first vaccination visit). The treatment here: pre-vaccination baseline after standard-of-care therapy. Sequenced here: PBMCs, sampled from a glioma patient treated with radiotherapy, temozolomide or both. All receptors come from a man aged 35 to 55 with glioma.

This rearrangement joins TRBV15 to TRBJ2-5; 8 bases align to TRBD1. This CDR3 comprises 16 residues. Germline V CDR1 and CDR2: LNHNV, YYDKDF (reference sequence). V was pared by 1 base and J by 7 bases, with 11 bases of the junction left unmatched. CDR3 sequence (DNA): TGTGCCACCAGCAGAGCCCAGGGGGCCGGATACGGGACCCAGTACTTC. Translating gives CATSRAQGAGYGTQYF. The entire variable domain, with the rest obtained from reference TRBV15 and TRBJ2-5, is as follows: DAMVIQNPRYQVTQFGKPVTLSCSQTLNHNVMYWYQQKSSQAPKLLFHYYDKDFNNEADTPDNFQSRRPNTSFCFLDIRSPGLGDTAMYLCATSRAQGAGYGTQYFGPGTRLLVL.

The chain uses TRBV29-1 and TRBJ2-3, with no clear D. The CDR3 is 12 amino acids. Germline values: CDR1 SQVTM, CDR2 ANQGSEA. The V end lost 4 bases, the J end lost 1 base, and 6 bases lay between the germline ends. CDR3 sequence (DNA): TGCAGCGTTGGCGGAGGCACAGATACGCAGTATTTT. Encoded protein: CSVGGGTDTQYF.

The rearrangement joins TRBV2 to TRBJ2-7, with TRBD1 matching over 9 bases. The CDR3 has 15 amino acids. Trimming took 2 bases from V and 2 from J; bases not matched to a gene: 4. Per the germline V gene, CDR1 is SNHLY and CDR2 is FYNNEI. CDR3 in DNA: TGTGCCAGCAGTGAATGGGACAGGGCCACCTACGAGCAGTACTTC. The encoded protein is CASSEWDRATYEQYF.

This clone was seen a handful of times. The chain uses TRBV25-1 and TRBJ2-7; possible D gene TRBD1, 6 bases. Germline CDR1 is MGHDK and CDR2 is SYGVNS. The CDR3 contains 14 residues. V lost 4 bases and J 2 bases, leaving 12 bases between the germline ends. For the CDR3, the DNA is TGTGCCAGCAGTGGAAACAGGGTCACCTACGAGCAGTACTTC. Translation: CASSGNRVTYEQYF.

This rearrangement joins TRBV20-1 to TRBJ2-7, with D hard to call. This CDR3 contains 11 residues. From germline, CDR1 is DFQATT and CDR2 SNEGSKA (reference sequence). The V end was cut by 6 bases, the J end by 2 bases, with 8 bases between. The CDR3 sequence: CSAKHTYEQYF. CDR3 sequence (DNA): TGCAGTGCCAAGCACACCTACGAGCAGTACTTC.

The chain recombines TRBV5-1 with TRBJ2-1, with D possibly TRBD2 on 6 matching bases. Germline lookup yields CDR1 SGHRS and CDR2 YFSETQ. The CDR3 runs to 17 residues. V was shortened by 2 bases and J by 0 bases, with 15 bases between the two germline ends. CDR3 region: CASSFTISGFSYNEQFF. The CDR3 nucleotides read TGCGCCAGCAGCTTCACGATAAGCGGGTTCTCCTACAATGAGCAGTTCTTC.

The chain recombines TRBV19 with TRBJ2-3; 9 nucleotides align to TRBD2. Germline CDR1 reads LNHDA; CDR2 reads SQIVND (reference sequence). The CDR3 totals 16 residues. J lost 1 base, V lost 5 bases, and 7 bases had no gene match. CDR3 sequence: CASSSRGGAGTDTQYF. In DNA form, the CDR3 reads TGTGCCAGTAGTTCGCGCGGGGGGGCGGGCACAGATACGCAGTATTTT.

This chain connects TRBV7-3 to TRBJ2-3; 9 bases are a match to TRBD1. The ends lost 6 bases at V and 4 bases at J; junction bases unmatched: 8. CDR1 SGHTA and CDR2 FQGTGA come from the germline V gene. The CDR3 spans 15 residues. The CDR3 DNA follows: TGTGCCAGCAGTCGGACAGGGGTTGGGGCAGATACGCAGTATTTT. Translation: CASSRTGVGADTQYF.

V gene TRBV5-1 combines with J gene TRBJ1-2; D remains unclear. This CDR3 region has 14 residues. V lost 0 bases and J 6 bases, leaving 12 bases between the germline ends. The V gene's germline CDR1 is SGHRS and CDR2 YFSETQ. In DNA, the CDR3 is TGCGCCAGCAGCTTGGTTACTTTTGGGGATGGCTACACCTTC. It translates to CASSLVTFGDGYTF.

The rearrangement joins TRBV5-1 to TRBJ2-3, with 7 bases fitting TRBD2. Germline V gives CDR1 SGHRS, CDR2 YFSETQ. The V segment lost 1 base and the J segment 2 bases; nucleotides outside the gene matches: 4. The CDR3 spans 15 residues. Here the CDR3 DNA reads TGCGCCAGCAGCTTGAGCGGGACGGCCACAGATACGCAGTATTTT. It is translated as CASSLSGTATDTQYF.

This chain joins TRBV9 and TRBJ2-5; D unclear. Germline V gene lookup returns CDR1 SGDLS and CDR2 YYNGEE. This CDR3 has 13 residues. Between the trimmed V and J ends, which lost 3 bases and 3 bases, there was a span of 9 bases. This CDR3 reads CASSADGKETQYF. DNA of the CDR3: TGTGCCAGCAGCGCAGACGGAAAAGAGACCCAGTACTTC.

The DNA for the CDR3 is TGTGCCACCAGCAAACTAGCGGGATCCTACGAGCAGTACTTC. Its translation: CATSKLAGSYEQYF. The genes are TRBV15 and TRBJ2-7; TRBD2 agrees at 10 bases. V gave up 4 bases and J gave up 1 base; unmatched junction bases: 1. This CDR3 comprises 14 residues. Germline CDR1 reads LNHNV; CDR2 reads YYDKDF (reference sequence). Supplemented by reference TRBV15 and TRBJ2-7, the full variable domain reads DAMVIQNPRYQVTQFGKPVTLSCSQTLNHNVMYWYQQKSSQAPKLLFHYYDKDFNNEADTPDNFQSRRPNTSFCFLDIRSPGLGDTAMYLCATSKLAGSYEQYFGPGTRLTVT.

The rearrangement links TRBV12-5 to TRBJ1-6; no clear D. V was shortened by 3 bases and J by 12 bases, with 12 bases between the two germline ends. CDR1 and CDR2 from the germline V gene are LGHNT and FRNRAP. The CDR3 consists of 13 residues. This CDR3 is CASGFHTPLPLHF. CDR3 DNA sequence: TGTGCTAGTGGTTTTCATACACCGTTACCCCTCCACTTT. The full variable domain, with the rest looked up from reference TRBV12-5 and TRBJ1-6, is DARVTQTPRHKVTEMGQEVTMRCQPILGHNTVFWYRQTMMQGLELLAYFRNRAPLDDSGMPKDRFSAEMPDATLATLKIQPSEPRDSAVYFCASGFHTPLPLHFGNGTRLTVT.

DNA for the CDR3: TGTGCCAGCAGCGTAGTCCGAGTGGGGGGCCCGGATACGCAGTATTTT. Translating gives CASSVVRVGGPDTQYF. The gene calls are TRBV9 and TRBJ2-3, with D perhaps matching TRBD1 or TRBD2 (6 bases each). Trimming took off 0 bases at V and 6 bases at J, with 17 bases between the two ends. CDR1 is SGDLS and CDR2 is YYNGEE in the germline V gene. The CDR3 has 16 residues. The full variable domain, rest sourced from reference TRBV9 and TRBJ2-3, is DSGVTQTPKHLITATGQRVTLRCSPRSGDLSVYWYQQSLDQGLQFLIQYYNGEERAKGNILERFSAQQFPDLHSELNLSSLELGDSALYFCASSVVRVGGPDTQYFGPGTRLTVL.

The J gene is TRBJ2-7, the V gene TRBV11-2; a possible D gene is TRBD1 (6 bases). The CDR3 length is 15 residues. Germline V gene lookup returns CDR1 SGHAT and CDR2 FQNNGV. V was clipped by 2 bases and J by 0 bases, with 11 bases between them. CDR3 loop: CASSLQGKVSYEQYF. Here the CDR3 DNA reads TGTGCCAGCAGCTTACAGGGGAAAGTCTCCTACGAGCAGTACTTC.

To note about this clone: Germline is not matched at one junction end, which may reflect a read error. The chain is built from TRBV10-3 and TRBJ2-1; 9 bases fit TRBD2. Germline V gives CDR1 ENHRY, CDR2 SYGVKD. The CDR3 is 15 residues long. Here the CDR3 reads CATSGGTSRSNEQFF. The CDR3 DNA sequence: TGTGCCACCAGTGGGGGGACTAGCCGCTCTAATGAGCAGTTCTTC.

V gene TRBV6-5 combines with J gene TRBJ1-2; D not certain. V lost 0 bases and J 6 bases, leaving 11 bases between the germline ends. CDR3 size: 14 residues. Germline CDR1 is MNHEY and CDR2 is SVGAGI. The CDR3: CASSYSSASNGYTF. In DNA, the CDR3 is TGTGCCAGCAGTTACTCGAGTGCTTCGAATGGCTACACCTTC.

The V call is TRBV5-5, the J call TRBJ2-7, with 7 bases identical to TRBD2. Germline lookup yields CDR1 SGHKS and CDR2 YYEKEE (reference sequence). Losses at the gene ends were 3 bases for V and 3 bases for J; bases not matched to a gene: 6. This CDR3 is 14 amino acids long. The CDR3 reads CASSSGGLNYEQYF. CDR3 DNA sequence: TGTGCCAGCAGCTCGGGGGGACTGAACTACGAGCAGTACTTC.

The chain has TRBV7-9 and TRBJ1-5; possible D gene TRBD1, 5 bases. Trimming shortened V by 1 base and J by 9 bases, and 10 bases separated the two germline ends. The germline V gene encodes CDR1 SEHNR and CDR2 FQNEAQ (reference sequence). This CDR3 contains 13 residues. The CDR3 nucleotides read TGTGCCAGCAGCTTAGAGGGGAAAGGGCCCCAGCATTTT. It encodes CASSLEGKGPQHF.

The V call is TRBV7-9, the J call TRBJ2-4; D perhaps matches TRBD1 (6 bases). The CDR3 consists of 15 residues. The V gene lost 6 bases and the J gene lost 0 bases, with 12 bases spanning the gap. The germline V gene has CDR1 SEHNR and CDR2 FQNEAQ (reference sequence). CDR3: CASRDTGLAKNIQYF. CDR3 bases: TGTGCCAGCAGGGACACAGGGCTAGCCAAAAACATTCAGTACTTC. The full variable domain, with the rest looked up from reference TRBV7-9 and TRBJ2-4, is DTGVSQNPRHKITKRGQNVTFRCDPISEHNRLYWYRQTLGQGPEFLTYFQNEAQLEKSRLLSDRFSAERPKGSFSTLEIQRTEQGDSAMYLCASRDTGLAKNIQYFGAGTRLSVL.

V usage is TRBV13 and J usage is TRBJ2-7; a weak D match, TRBD1 (5 bases). V lost 3 bases to trimming and J lost 10 bases, with 13 bases between them. Germline-derived CDR1 and CDR2 are PRHDT and FYEKMQ (reference sequence). This CDR3 region has 12 residues. The CDR3 loop reads CASSLTRAKQYF. The CDR3 nucleotides are TGTGCCAGCAGCTTGACCAGGGCGAAACAGTACTTC.